The source of this T cell receptor (beta chain) is a study of blood T cell repertoires in COVID-19. Turning to the study itself: The United States, Italy and Spain provided the acute and convalescent COVID-19 samples. T cells, B-cell-depleted T cells, or PBMCs provided the cDNA or gDNA that served as material.

The authors' processing: For nucleated cells, counts were estimated from reference gene primer amplification. The data were produced by immunoSEQ multiplex PCR, yet TCRdb's version contains in-frame clones alone and is incomplete. Clone size and the V and J calls come from that table; the DNA yielded D and trimming. The sample carries 130,000 to 150,000 clones, 85% to 90% recorded once. In its sample, this clone was seen once. The sample contains more than one DNA sequence encoding this CDR3. The V gene lost 5 bases and the J gene lost 4 bases, with 3 bases spanning the gap. Germline loops: CDR1 MDHEN, CDR2 SYDVKM. This CDR3 is 11 amino acids long.

This sequence originates from a man aged 50-60 years with active or convalescent COVID-19. Specimen: peripheral blood. The chain carries TRBV28 and TRBJ1-5; D call uncertain. In DNA, the CDR3 is TGTGCCAGCAGTACTAATCAGCCCCAGCATTTT. It is translated as CASSTNQPQHF.